Below, 5 T cell receptor beta chains from the same sample are listed, as sequenced in a study of Graves' ophthalmopathy and Graves' hyperthyroidism. The authors amplified TCR beta CDR3 regions, and they did so from RNA transcripts for repertoire sequencing. Following a first-round RT-PCR that used HTBI primers, a second-round multiplex PCR was carried out. One entry per CDR3 protein, called by TCRdb with MiXCR from the multiplex PCR reads. The data hold a few hundred thousand distinct CDR3 sequences, with 15% observed a single time. The sample comprised peripheral blood. These receptors were taken from a woman younger than 30 with stable Graves' hyperthyroidism.

The V call is TRBV7-6, the J call TRBJ2-6; D is undetermined. Germline lookup yields CDR1 SGHVS and CDR2 FNYEAQ. V was trimmed by 7 bases and J by 0 bases, leaving 13 bases between them. The CDR3 covers 16 residues. The CDR3 coding sequence is TGTGCCAGCAACCCGGACGGCAGCTCTGGGGCCAACGTCCTGACTTTC. It specifies CASNPDGSSGANVLTF.

This clonotype was counted only a few times. The V gene is TRBV19, the J gene TRBJ1-5, with D possibly being TRBD1 (6 bases). Germline V gene lookup returns CDR1 LNHDA and CDR2 SQIVND (reference sequence). Trimming removed 7 bases from V and 4 bases from J, with 17 bases in between. CDR3 length: 15 residues. Here the CDR3 reads CASIKERGGNQPQHF. Written as DNA, the CDR3 is TGTGCCAGTATTAAGGAACGAGGGGGAAATCAGCCCCAGCATTTT.

This clonotype was counted ten times or more. The rearrangement joins TRBV20-1 to TRBJ1-5; D uncertain. The CDR3 has 13 residues. With 3 bases removed from V and 4 bases from J, the gap between germline ends came to 10 bases. CDR1 and CDR2 from the germline V gene are DFQATT and SNEGSKA (reference sequence). The CDR3 is CSARLSGNQPQHF. CDR3 DNA sequence: TGCAGTGCTAGGCTTTCTGGGAATCAGCCCCAGCATTTT.

This clonotype has just a few counts. The V call is TRBV24-1, the J call TRBJ2-2; D remains unclear. Germline CDR1 is KGHDR and CDR2 is SFDVKD. The CDR3 runs to 12 residues. Trimming shortened V by 4 bases and J by 7 bases, and 6 bases separated the two germline ends. CDR3 nucleotide sequence: TGTGCCACCAGTGACCGCGGCGGGGAGCTGTTTTTT. It encodes CATSDRGGELFF.

This clonotype was seen repeatedly, ten times or more. CDR3 DNA: TGTGCCAGCAGCTTAGTGGCAGGACCAAGGGGCAATCAGCCCCAGCATTTT. This translates into CASSLVAGPRGNQPQHF. The chain employs TRBV7-6 and TRBJ1-5, with D uncertain. The ends were cut back, 1 base at V and 2 bases at J, with 15 bases in the middle. The CDR3 has 17 amino acids. CDR1 and CDR2 from the germline V gene are SGHVS and FNYEAQ.